This T cell receptor beta chain was obtained from a study of blood T cell repertoires in COVID-19. Looking at the study overall: In each case, the material was cDNA or gDNA derived from T cells, B-cell-depleted T cells, or PBMCs.

Method: immunoSEQ multiplex PCR; TCRdb's copy keeps in-frame clones and lacks some. The sample has around 500,000 clones; more than 85% are singletons. The sequenced sample consisted of PBMCs or T cells enriched from blood (not recorded which). The sequence derives from a woman aged 55-70 years who had recovered from COVID-19.

The CDR3 nucleotides read TGTGCCAGCAGCCCAGCGGAGCGGGACCGGGAGACCCAGTACTTC. As protein: CASSPAERDRETQYF. The chain employs TRBV5-4 and TRBJ2-5; 7 positions agree with TRBD2. The CDR3 spans 15 residues. The ends lost 4 bases at V and 5 bases at J; junction bases unmatched: 11. Germline V lookup: CDR1 SGHNT, CDR2 YYREEE (reference sequence).